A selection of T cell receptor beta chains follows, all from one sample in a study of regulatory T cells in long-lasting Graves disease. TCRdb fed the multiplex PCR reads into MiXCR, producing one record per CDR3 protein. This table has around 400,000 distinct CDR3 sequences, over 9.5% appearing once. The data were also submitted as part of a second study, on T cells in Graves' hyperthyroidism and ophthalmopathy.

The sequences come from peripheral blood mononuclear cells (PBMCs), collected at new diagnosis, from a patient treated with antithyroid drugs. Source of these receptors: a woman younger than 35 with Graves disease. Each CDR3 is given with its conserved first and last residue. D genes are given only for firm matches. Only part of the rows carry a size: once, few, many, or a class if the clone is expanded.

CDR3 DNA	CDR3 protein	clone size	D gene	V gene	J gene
TGCAGCGTCAACACGGGGCTCGGGAATGAAGCTTTCTTT	CSVNTGLGNEAFF	many	.	TRBV29-1	TRBJ1-1
TGCAGTGCCTTCCCAACAGGAAACTATGGCTACACCTTC	CSAFPTGNYGYTF	few	.	TRBV20-1	TRBJ1-2
TGTGCCAGCAGCCCCTCCTGGGAGGATACGCAGTATTTT	CASSPSWEDTQYF	many	.	TRBV7-3	TRBJ2-3
TGCAGAGCCGAACGAGGGGCAGGGGTGTGGAATGAGCAGTTCTTC	CRAERGAGVWNEQFF	.	.	TRBV20-1	TRBJ2-1
TGCAGCACCGGACAGGCCACAGATACGCAGTATTTT	CSTGQATDTQYF	few	TRBD1	TRBV29-1	TRBJ2-3
TGCAGTGCCTCCACTTGGCCTAGCGGGAGGGCCGCCTTCTTC	CSASTWPSGRAAFF	many	TRBD2	TRBV20-1	TRBJ2-1
TGCGCCAGCAGCCAAGAAGCGGTAGCGGGGGGCGCCGGGGAGCTGTTTTTT	CASSQEAVAGGAGELFF	.	TRBD2	TRBV4-3	TRBJ2-2
TGTGCCAGCAGCTCCGGAGGAGGAAACACCATATATTTT	CASSSGGGNTIYF	many	.	TRBV11-2	TRBJ1-3
TGTGCCAGCAGTTACTCGGCCCGAACCAGGGGGCGACGGGGCTACACCTTC	CASSYSARTRGRRGYTF	many	TRBD1	TRBV6-5	TRBJ1-2
TGTGCCATCACTACCGAGCCCACCTATGGCTACACCTTC	CAITTEPTYGYTF	few	.	TRBV10-3	TRBJ1-2
TGTGCCAGCAGCAAGGGACAGGGGGTTCCAAAGAGGGAAGCTTTCTTT	CASSKGQGVPKREAFF	many	TRBD1	TRBV7-8	TRBJ1-1
TGTGCCAGCAGCTTAGCAGTTAGGGGCAGACCTCCCCGGCAGTACTTC	CASSLAVRGRPPRQYF	.	.	TRBV11-2	TRBJ2-7
TGTGCCAGCAGCTTAGAGAGGACAGGGGCGTTGGACTTC	CASSLERTGALDF	few	TRBD1	TRBV7-2	TRBJ2-7
TGTGCCAGCAGCCCCAACGAAGAGACCCAGTACTTC	CASSPNEETQYF	.	.	TRBV7-9	TRBJ2-5
TGCAGTGCTAAGCCCCCGGGGGCCCGGAGTAGACATAGCAATCAGCCCCAGCATTTT	CSAKPPGARSRHSNQPQHF	many	.	TRBV20-1	TRBJ1-5
TGTGCCAGCAGTGAAGCGTTTCCGGGAGCCCCCAGCACAGATACGCAGTATTTT	CASSEAFPGAPSTDTQYF	many	.	TRBV6-1	TRBJ2-3
TGTGCCAGCAGTTCACGGGAACAGGATGAGCAGTTCTTC	CASSSREQDEQFF	few	.	TRBV6-2/TRBV6-3	TRBJ2-1
TGTGCCAGCAGCTACTACAGGGTCGAGAGTCAGCCCCAGCATTTT	CASSYYRVESQPQHF	many	.	TRBV7-8	TRBJ1-5
TGTGCCAGCAGTCCTCTGAGTCCCGGAGGGTCTGTGCAGTACTTC	CASSPLSPGGSVQYF	.	.	TRBV6-1	TRBJ2-7
TGTGCCAGTAGTATAGATCTGGTGGGGGTAGCGGGCCACAATGAGCAGTTCTTC	CASSIDLVGVAGHNEQFF	few	TRBD2	TRBV19	TRBJ2-1
TGTGCCAGCAGTTCCCAGCAAGCGGGCAGAGCCTACGAGCAGTACTTC	CASSSQQAGRAYEQYF	.	.	TRBV28	TRBJ2-7
TGTGCCAGCAGTCTTCCTAGGGATAGGGAGACCCAGTACTTC	CASSLPRDRETQYF	many	.	TRBV6-1	TRBJ2-5
TGTGCCAGCAGCGACCCTGGGCCAGGGGGTCGATACAATGAGCAGTTCTTC	CASSDPGPGGRYNEQFF	.	TRBD1	TRBV6-1	TRBJ2-1
TGCAGTGCTCGACAGGGCTATGGCTACACCTTC	CSARQGYGYTF	many	TRBD1	TRBV20-1	TRBJ1-2